Here is one TCR beta chain with its context. Profiled with immunoSEQ multiplex PCR; TCRdb holds only in-frame clones, not every one. The table has about 380,000 clones, around 93% seen once. The data belong to a study of shared T cell receptors in the human thymus. Sequencing input: thymocytes. The receptor comes from a human donor.

The CDR3 loop is CATSRTGARDTEAFF. CDR3 nucleotide sequence: TGTGCCACCAGCAGGACAGGGGCAAGGGACACTGAAGCTTTCTTT. The chain joins TRBV15 to TRBJ1-1; 8 bases match TRBD1. Germline lookup yields CDR1 LNHNV and CDR2 YYDKDF (reference sequence). Germline trimming cut 3 bases from V and 3 bases from J; bases unmatched to any gene: 6. The CDR3 contains 15 residues.